The 10 T cell receptor beta chains below all came from one sample that was sequenced in a study of regulatory T cells in long-lasting Graves disease. According to the study, TCR beta libraries were built with iRepertoire HTBI primers and CDR3-region Arm-PCR. Via MiXCR, TCRdb re-called the multiplex PCR reads, giving one row per CDR3 protein. The sample records 400,000 to 600,000 distinct CDR3 sequences, about 22% being singletons. Noted time point: persistent/refractory GD, antithyroid drugs over 5 years with positive TRAb. PBMC RNA served as the TCR library source. The specimen comprised peripheral blood mononuclear cells (PBMCs), sampled when the disease was refractory, from a patient treated with antithyroid drugs. The receptors were sampled from a female donor with Graves disease.

This rearrangement joins TRBV11-2 to TRBJ2-1, with D perhaps matching TRBD2 (6 bases). The V gene's germline CDR1 is SGHAT and CDR2 FQNNGV. Trimming shortened V by 2 bases and J by 0 bases, and 17 bases separated the two germline ends. This CDR3 is built from 18 residues. CDR3 sequence: CASSLIAATRSSYNEQFF. The CDR3, as DNA: TGTGCCAGCAGCTTAATAGCGGCGACCCGTAGCTCCTACAATGAGCAGTTCTTC.

This rearrangement joins TRBV5-4 to TRBJ2-7, with 10 bases aligning to TRBD1. The CDR3 length is 15 residues. Looked up from germline, CDR1 is SGHNT and CDR2 is YYREEE (reference sequence). J was trimmed by 5 bases and V by 3 bases; bases with no gene match: 8. The CDR3 DNA sequence: TGTGCCAGCAGCTCTCCGGGACAGGGGAGGGACGAGCAGTACTTC. This encodes CASSSPGQGRDEQYF.

In this sample, this clonotype turned up many times. The chain recombines TRBV11-2 with TRBJ1-6; no reliable D call. V lost 6 bases to trimming and J lost 9 bases, with 9 bases between them. CDR1 is SGHAT, CDR2 FQNNGV, per germline. The CDR3 spans 12 residues. CDR3 in DNA: TGTGCCAGCAGTCCCCCCGTTTCACCCCTCCACTTT. The encoded protein is CASSPPVSPLHF.

The genes are TRBV2 and TRBJ2-5, with D possibly being TRBD2 (5 bases). Trimming cost V 6 bases and J 5 bases, with 19 bases left between them. The germline gives CDR1 SNHLY, CDR2 FYNNEI. This CDR3 is 15 amino acids long. In nucleotides, the CDR3 is TGTGCCAGCAGCCAACAATTTAATAGCGTGGAGACCCAGTACTTC. Its protein product is CASSQQFNSVETQYF. The full variable domain, in which reference TRBV2 and TRBJ2-5 provide the parts outside the CDR3, is EPEVTQTPSHQVTQMGQEVILRCVPISNHLYFYWYRQILGQKVEFLVSFYNNEISEKSEIFDDQFSVERPDGSNFTLKIRSTKLEDSAMYFCASSQQFNSVETQYFGPGTRLLVL.

This chain links TRBV12-3 or TRBV12-4 with TRBJ2-1; TRBD2 is a possible D gene (6 bases). Between the trimmed V and J ends, which lost 6 bases and 2 bases, there was a span of 20 bases. This CDR3 has 17 residues. CDR3 in DNA: TGTGCCAGCAGCACCCCTACGGGAGACCCTACCTACAATGAGCAGTTCTTC. It is translated as CASSTPTGDPTYNEQFF.

This clonotype was seen many times. The rearrangement links TRBV2 to TRBJ1-1, with 9 bases matching TRBD1. The CDR3 runs to 16 residues. Germline CDR1 is SNHLY and CDR2 is FYNNEI. With V trimmed by 4 bases and J by 5 bases, 11 bases remained unmatched. The CDR3 region is CASSGDRVEIVTEAFF. The CDR3 coding sequence is TGTGCCAGCAGTGGGGACAGGGTAGAGATAGTGACTGAAGCTTTCTTT.

The V and J genes are TRBV28 and TRBJ2-2; D perhaps matches TRBD1 (5 bases). V dropped 6 bases and J dropped 2 bases, with 19 bases sitting between them. CDR3 length: 17 residues. Germline V CDR1 and CDR2: MDHEN, SYDVKM. The CDR3 reads CASSPPRTTLNTGELFF. The CDR3 DNA is TGTGCCAGCAGCCCCCCTCGGACAACGCTTAACACCGGGGAGCTGTTTTTT.

Many counts were recorded for this clonotype. V and J are TRBV12-3 or TRBV12-4 and TRBJ2-7, with D perhaps matching TRBD1 (8 bases). Trimming cost V 3 bases and J 3 bases, with 12 bases left between them. This CDR3 spans 14 amino acids. The CDR3 DNA sequence: TGTGCCAGCAGTTTGGGGGGGACAGGCTACGAGCAGTACTTC. Protein product: CASSLGGTGYEQYF.

For this clonotype: It may be a read error: a sequence one base away is much more abundant. V and J are TRBV6-9 and TRBJ2-7; no clear D. This CDR3 comprises 16 residues. The V gene lost 7 bases and the J gene lost 2 bases, with 21 bases spanning the gap. CDR1 and CDR2 (germline): MNHGY, SVAAGI. The CDR3 spells CASTRRGGQSPYEQYF. DNA of the CDR3: TGTGCCAGCACCCGACGCGGTGGCCAAAGCCCCTACGAGCAGTACTTC.

The chain employs TRBV4-2 and TRBJ2-7; possible D gene TRBD1, 6 bases. The CDR3 has 16 residues. V dropped 3 bases and J dropped 0 bases, with 15 bases sitting between them. CDR1 is LGHNA and CDR2 is YNFKEQ in the germline V gene. In DNA, the CDR3 is TGTGCCAGCAGCCAGGCCCAAGGACAGTCCTCCTACGAGCAGTACTTC. Amino acids: CASSQAQGQSSYEQYF.